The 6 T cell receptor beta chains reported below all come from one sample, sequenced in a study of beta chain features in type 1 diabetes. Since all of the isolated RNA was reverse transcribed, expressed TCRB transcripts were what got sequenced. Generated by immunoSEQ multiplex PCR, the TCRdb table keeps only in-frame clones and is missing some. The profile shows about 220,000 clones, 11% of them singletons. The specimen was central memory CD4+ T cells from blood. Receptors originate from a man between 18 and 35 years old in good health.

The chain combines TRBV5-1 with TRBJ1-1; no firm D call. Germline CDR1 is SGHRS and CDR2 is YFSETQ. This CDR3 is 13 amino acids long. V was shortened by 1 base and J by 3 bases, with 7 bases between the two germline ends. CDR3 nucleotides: TGCGCCAGCAGCTTGTCTGGGGACACTGAAGCTTTCTTT. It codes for CASSLSGDTEAFF.

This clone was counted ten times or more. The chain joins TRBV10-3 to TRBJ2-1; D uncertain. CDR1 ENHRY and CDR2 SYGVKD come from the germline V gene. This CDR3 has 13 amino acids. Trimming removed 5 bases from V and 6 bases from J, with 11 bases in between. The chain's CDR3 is CAISRAPGNEQFF. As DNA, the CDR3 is TGTGCCATCAGTCGAGCCCCGGGCAATGAGCAGTTCTTC.

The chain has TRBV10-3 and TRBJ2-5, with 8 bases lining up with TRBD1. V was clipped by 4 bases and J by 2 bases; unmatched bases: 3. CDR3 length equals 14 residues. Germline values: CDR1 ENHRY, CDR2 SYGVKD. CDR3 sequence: CAISGGQAQETQYF. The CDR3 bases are TGTGCCATCAGTGGGGGACAGGCGCAAGAGACCCAGTACTTC.

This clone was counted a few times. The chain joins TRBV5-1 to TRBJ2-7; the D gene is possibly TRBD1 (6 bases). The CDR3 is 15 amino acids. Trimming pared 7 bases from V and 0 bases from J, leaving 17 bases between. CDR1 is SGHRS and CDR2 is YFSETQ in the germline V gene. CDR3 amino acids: CASRQDGLNSYEQYF. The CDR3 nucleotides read TGCGCCAGCCGACAGGACGGGCTTAACTCCTACGAGCAGTACTTC.

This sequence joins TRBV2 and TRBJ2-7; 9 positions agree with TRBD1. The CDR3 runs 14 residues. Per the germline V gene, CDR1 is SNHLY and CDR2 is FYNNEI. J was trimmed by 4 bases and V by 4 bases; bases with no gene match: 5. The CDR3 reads CASSAQGADYEQYF. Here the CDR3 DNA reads TGTGCCAGCAGTGCACAGGGGGCTGATTACGAGCAGTACTTC.

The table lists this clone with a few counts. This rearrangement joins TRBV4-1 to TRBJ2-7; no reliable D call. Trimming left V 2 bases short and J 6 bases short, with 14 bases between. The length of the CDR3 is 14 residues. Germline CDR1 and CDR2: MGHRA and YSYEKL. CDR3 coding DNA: TGCGCCAGCAGCCAATTCGTATGGGATCCCGAGCAGTACTTC. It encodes CASSQFVWDPEQYF.